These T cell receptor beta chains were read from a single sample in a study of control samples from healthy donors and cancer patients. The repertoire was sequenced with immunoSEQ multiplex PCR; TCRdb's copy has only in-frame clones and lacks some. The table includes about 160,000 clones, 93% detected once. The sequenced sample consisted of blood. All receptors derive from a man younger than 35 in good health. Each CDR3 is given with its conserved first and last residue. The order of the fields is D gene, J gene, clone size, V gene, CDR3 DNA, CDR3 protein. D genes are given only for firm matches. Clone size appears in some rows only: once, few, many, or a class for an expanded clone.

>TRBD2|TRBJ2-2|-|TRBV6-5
TGTGCCAGCAGGCCCGGGACTAGCGGTGGCGGAGAGCTGTTTTTT
CASRPGTSGGGELFF
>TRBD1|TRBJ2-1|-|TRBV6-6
TGTGCCAGCACCGCCGGGACAGGGTTACCGAATGAGCAGTTCTTC
CASTAGTGLPNEQFF
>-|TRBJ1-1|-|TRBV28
TGTGCCAGCAGCCGTACCAGGCAGGGAAGAGGGATGAACACTGAAGCTTTCTTT
CASSRTRQGRGMNTEAFF
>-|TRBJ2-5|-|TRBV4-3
TGCGCCAGCAGCCAAGATCTGTACCAAGAGACCCAGTACTTC
CASSQDLYQETQYF
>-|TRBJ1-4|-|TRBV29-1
TGCAGCGCGAACAGGAGGGGGGAAAAACTGTTTTTT
CSANRRGEKLFF
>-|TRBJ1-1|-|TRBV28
TGTGCCAGCAGTTTGCCCGTGGGGAGCGGGGGCGAAGCTTTCTTT
CASSLPVGSGGEAFF
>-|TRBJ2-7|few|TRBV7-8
TGTGCCAGCAGCTTAGGTTTCTACCGGGCCTACGAGCAGTACTTC
CASSLGFYRAYEQYF
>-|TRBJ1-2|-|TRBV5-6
TGTGCCAGCAGCTCGGGACCTGACTATGGCTACACCTTC
CASSSGPDYGYTF
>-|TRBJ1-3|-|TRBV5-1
TGCGCCAGCAGCTTGAAACTTGAGGGCCCCGGAAACACCATATATTTT
CASSLKLEGPGNTIYF
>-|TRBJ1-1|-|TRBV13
TGTGCCAGCAGTCTTTGGGGGGAAGGGACTGAAGCTTTCTTT
CASSLWGEGTEAFF
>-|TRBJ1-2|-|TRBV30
TGTGCCTGGAGTGTAGTTAACTATGGCTACACCTTC
CAWSVVNYGYTF
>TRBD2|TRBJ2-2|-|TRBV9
TGTGCCAGCAGCGTAGTGAGCGGGGCGAACACCGGGGAGCTGTTTTTT
CASSVVSGANTGELFF
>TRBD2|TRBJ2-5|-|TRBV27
TGTGCCAGCAGCCCCCAGGAGGCTAGCGGCCAGACCCAGTACTTC
CASSPQEASGQTQYF
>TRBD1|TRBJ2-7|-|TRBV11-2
TGTGCCAGCAGCTTAGGGTACAGGGGTGGAGACTACGAGCAGTACTTC
CASSLGYRGGDYEQYF
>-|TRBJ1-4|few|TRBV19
TGTGCCAGTAAGAAACGGGCTGCTAATGAAAAACTGTTTTTT
CASKKRAANEKLFF
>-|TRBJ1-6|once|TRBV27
TGTGCCAGCGCGGGACGGATCTCTAGCTCCTATAATTCACCCCTCCACTTT
CASAGRISSSYNSPLHF
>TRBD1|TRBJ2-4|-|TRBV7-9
TGTGCCAGCAGCTTAGAAACCGGGGGACAGGGGTTC
CASSLETGGQGF
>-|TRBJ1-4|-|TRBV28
TGTGCCAGCAGTTCCCCCTTGAGGCGTGAAAAACTGTTTTTT
CASSSPLRREKLFF
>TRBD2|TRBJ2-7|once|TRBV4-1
TGCGCCAGCAGCCAAGAAGTAGCGGGAGGCTACGAGCAGTACTTC
CASSQEVAGGYEQYF
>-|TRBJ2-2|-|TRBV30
TGTGCCTGGATGGAGGGGCCAGCTGGGACCGGGGAGCTGTTTTTT
CAWMEGPAGTGELFF
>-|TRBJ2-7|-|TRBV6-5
TGTGCCAGCAGCCGCGGGACTCCCTCCCACGAGCAGTACTTC
CASSRGTPSHEQYF
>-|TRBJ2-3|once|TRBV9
TGTGCCAGCAGCGGGCGGCGAGGGAGCACAGATACGCAGTATTTT
CASSGRRGSTDTQYF
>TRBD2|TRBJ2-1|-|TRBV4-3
TGCGCCAGCAGCGGACTAGCGGGAGGGTTTAGTAGGAATGAGCAGTTCTTC
CASSGLAGGFSRNEQFF
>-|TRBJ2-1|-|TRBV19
TGTGCCAGTACCTCGCGATTAAACTACAATGAGCAGTTCTTC
CASTSRLNYNEQFF
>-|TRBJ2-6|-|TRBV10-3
TGTGCCATCCCGGGCCCCCCCCTCTCTGGGGCCAACGTCCTGACTTTC
CAIPGPPLSGANVLTF
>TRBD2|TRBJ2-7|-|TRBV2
TGTGCCAGCAGTGAAGGGGGGACTAGCGCATACCCCTACGAGCAGTACTTC
CASSEGGTSAYPYEQYF
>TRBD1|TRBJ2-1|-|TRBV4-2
TGTGCCAGCAGCCGCGCTATGGGGACAGGACTTCATGAGCAGTTCTTC
CASSRAMGTGLHEQFF
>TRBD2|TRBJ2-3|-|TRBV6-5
TGTGCCAGCAGTTACGGGTGGGGGGGAGATACGCAGTATTTT
CASSYGWGGDTQYF
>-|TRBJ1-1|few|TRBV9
TGTGCCAGCAGCGTAGGAACAGGCTCGAACACTGAAGCTTTCTTT
CASSVGTGSNTEAFF
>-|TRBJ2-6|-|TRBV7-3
TGTGCCAGCAGCCCAAGGTCGGGAACTGGGGCCAACGTCCTGACTTTC
CASSPRSGTGANVLTF
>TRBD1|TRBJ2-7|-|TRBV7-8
TGTGCCAGCAGCTTATTGACAGGGGAAGGGTACGAGCAGTACTTC
CASSLLTGEGYEQYF
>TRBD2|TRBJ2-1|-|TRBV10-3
TGTGCCATCAGTGAGCCCACCAGGGCTAGCGGGAGCAGCTCCTACAATGAGCAGTTCTTC
CAISEPTRASGSSSYNEQFF
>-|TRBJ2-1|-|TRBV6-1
TGTGCCAGCAGTGAGTGGACAGTTAGCTCCTACAATGAGCAGTTCTTC
CASSEWTVSSYNEQFF
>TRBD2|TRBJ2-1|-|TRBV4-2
TGTGCCAGCAGCCGCCGGGGGGGAGGGTCCTACAATGAGCAGTTCTTC
CASSRRGGGSYNEQFF
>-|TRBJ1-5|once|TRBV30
TGTGCCTGGAGTGTAACAGCCGCGGTGGCATACCTAATCACACCCCAGCATTTT
CAWSVTAAVAYLITPQHF
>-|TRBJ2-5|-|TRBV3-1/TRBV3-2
TGTGCCAGCAGCCAACCAGCAGGGGTCGGGGAGACCCAGTACTTC
CASSQPAGVGETQYF
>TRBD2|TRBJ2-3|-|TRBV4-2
TGTGCCAGCAGCCTTTTGCGGGAGGGAGCAGATACGCAGTATTTT
CASSLLREGADTQYF
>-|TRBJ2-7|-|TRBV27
TGTGCCATTAGTCGGGGCCGTGGCTACGAGCAGTACTTC
CAISRGRGYEQYF
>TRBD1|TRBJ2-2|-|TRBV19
TGTGCCAGTACCCCCGAAGGACAGGGGGATTTTTTAGCTGGCGGGGAGCTGTTTTTT
CASTPEGQGDFLAGGELFF
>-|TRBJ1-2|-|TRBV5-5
TGTGCCAGCAGCTTACTAGGACAGCTAGCTAACTATGGCTACACCTTC
CASSLLGQLANYGYTF
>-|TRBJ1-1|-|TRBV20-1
TGCAGTGCTACGCAGAACACTGAAGCTTTCTTT
CSATQNTEAFF
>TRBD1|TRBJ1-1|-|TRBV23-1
TGCGCCAGCAGTCACCCTGACAGGGGGCCCCTGAACACTGAAGCTTTCTTT
CASSHPDRGPLNTEAFF